One and the same sample provided the 10 T cell receptor beta chains below, sequenced in a study of blood T cell repertoires in COVID-19. Sequenced by immunoSEQ multiplex PCR; TCRdb stores in-frame clones only, minus some. The repertoire holds tens of thousands of clones, with about 80% as singletons. The sequenced sample was peripheral blood. The receptors originated from a woman between 55 and 75 years old with acute or convalescent COVID-19.

This clone appeared a few times. The V and J genes are TRBV19 and TRBJ1-4, with TRBD1 as a possible D gene (5 bases). The CDR3 runs 14 residues. Germline-derived CDR1 and CDR2 are LNHDA and SQIVND (reference sequence). V lost 6 bases and J 6 bases, leaving 14 bases between the germline ends. CDR3: CASSMEGLDEKLFF. The DNA of the CDR3 is TGTGCCAGTAGCATGGAGGGGCTCGATGAAAAACTGTTTTTT.

The rearrangement uses TRBV6-5 and TRBJ1-6, with D possibly matching TRBD1 (6 bases). From germline, CDR1 is MNHEY and CDR2 SVGAGI. CDR3 length: 14 residues. Trimming pared 5 bases from V and 9 bases from J, leaving 14 bases between. CDR3 in DNA: TGTGCCAGCAGTCAACAGGGCCCGAGTTCACCCCTCCACTTT. This sequence encodes CASSQQGPSSPLHF.

The chain couples TRBV14 to TRBJ2-3; 9 nucleotides align to TRBD1. From germline, CDR1 is SGHDN and CDR2 FVKESK. Germline trimming cut 5 bases from V and 3 bases from J; bases unmatched to any gene: 9. This CDR3 region has 16 residues. CDR3 in DNA: TGTGCCAGCAGCAGGCGCTCGACAGGGGGAACAGATACGCAGTATTTT. Translating gives CASSRRSTGGTDTQYF.

The chain combines TRBV4-2 with TRBJ2-3, with 16 bases aligning to TRBD2. V shed 4 bases and J 4 bases; nucleotides not matched to a gene: 8. CDR1 is LGHNA and CDR2 is YNFKEQ in the germline V gene. CDR3 length: 18 residues. The DNA for the CDR3 is TGTGCCAGCAGCCCCATGGGGACTAGCGGGGGGGTAGCAGATACGCAGTATTTT. Translation: CASSPMGTSGGVADTQYF.

This chain uses TRBV18 with TRBJ2-3; D perhaps matches TRBD1 (5 bases). The CDR3 is 16 amino acids. Germline values: CDR1 KGHSH, CDR2 LQKENI. With 3 bases removed from V and 5 bases from J, the gap between germline ends came to 18 bases. The CDR3 spells CASSPQGGFHGDTQYF. The CDR3 bases are TGTGCCAGCTCACCTCAGGGCGGTTTCCATGGAGATACGCAGTATTTT.

The rearrangement uses TRBV5-1 and TRBJ1-1, with TRBD1 matching over 8 bases. The germline CDR1 and CDR2 sequences are SGHRS and YFSETQ. V shed 7 bases, J shed 5 bases, and the junction held 13 bases outside the gene matches. This CDR3 has 15 residues. CDR3 region: CASAPQGAGWTEAFF. The CDR3 DNA follows: TGCGCCAGCGCACCTCAGGGGGCAGGGTGGACTGAAGCTTTCTTT.

At least ten counts were recorded for this clone. V and J are TRBV5-6 and TRBJ1-3; D remains unclear. In germline, CDR1 is SGHDT, CDR2 YYEEEE. Trimming stripped 4 bases from V and 2 bases from J, with 10 bases between. The CDR3 totals 14 residues. The CDR3 loop is CASSLRFPGNTIYF. CDR3 sequence (DNA): TGTGCCAGCAGCCTTCGGTTTCCTGGAAACACCATATATTTT.

The chain recombines TRBV4-1 with TRBJ2-7; D possibly corresponds to TRBD2 (6 bases). Germline lookup yields CDR1 MGHRA and CDR2 YSYEKL. This CDR3 is built from 16 residues. V lost 1 base and J lost 5, with 18 bases in between. The CDR3 loop reads CASSQARGKFIHEQYF. The CDR3 DNA reads TGCGCCAGCAGCCAAGCCCGCGGGAAATTCATTCACGAGCAGTACTTC.

The CDR3 nucleotides read TGTGCCAGTAGTCCCACCGGTACACCAGGGGGTCGGTTAGCTTTCTTT. This gives the protein CASSPTGTPGGRLAFF. The rearrangement uses TRBV19 and TRBJ1-1, with TRBD1 matching over 7 bases. Germline assignment: CDR1 LNHDA and CDR2 SQIVND (reference sequence). The CDR3 contains 16 residues. V dropped 5 bases and J dropped 10; count of bases not matched to a gene: 19.

The chain carries TRBV19 and TRBJ2-2; D possibly corresponds to TRBD1 (7 bases). V lost 7 bases and J lost 5, with 14 bases in between. The CDR3 has 14 residues. The germline V gene has CDR1 LNHDA and CDR2 SQIVND (reference sequence). The CDR3 nucleotides are TGTGCCAGTAAGGAGGGGGCAGGGACCGGGGAGCTGTTTTTT. Protein sequence: CASKEGAGTGELFF.